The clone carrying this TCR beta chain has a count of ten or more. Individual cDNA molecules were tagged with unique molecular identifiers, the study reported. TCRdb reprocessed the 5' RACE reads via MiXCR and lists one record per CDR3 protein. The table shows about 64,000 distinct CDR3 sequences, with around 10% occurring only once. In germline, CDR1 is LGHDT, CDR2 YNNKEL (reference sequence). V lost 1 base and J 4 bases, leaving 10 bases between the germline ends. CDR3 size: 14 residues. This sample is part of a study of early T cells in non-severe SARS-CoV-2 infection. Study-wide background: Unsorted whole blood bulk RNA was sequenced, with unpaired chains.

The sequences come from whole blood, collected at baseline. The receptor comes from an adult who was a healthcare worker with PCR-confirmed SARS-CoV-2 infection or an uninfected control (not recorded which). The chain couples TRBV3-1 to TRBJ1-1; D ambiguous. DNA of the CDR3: TGTGCCAGCAGCCAAGCGTTCTCGGCCACTGAAGCTTTCTTT. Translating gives CASSQAFSATEAFF. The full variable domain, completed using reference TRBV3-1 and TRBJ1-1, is DTAVSQTPKYLVTQMGNDKSIKCEQNLGHDTMYWYKQDSKKFLKIMFSYNNKELIINETVPNRFSPKSPDKAHLNLHINSLELGDSAVYFCASSQAFSATEAFFGQGTRLTVV.